This T cell receptor (beta chain) was identified during a study of CDR3 diversity in severe acne. CDR1 and CDR2 from the germline V gene are SGHRS and YFSETQ. CDR3 length equals 14 residues. V shed 4 bases, J shed 8 bases, and the junction held 10 bases outside the gene matches. The count of this clonotype is one. TCRdb reanalysed the PCR reads using MiXCR and keeps one entry per CDR3 protein. The sample consists of approximately 90,000 distinct CDR3 sequences, about 48% of them appearing once. This sequence was found in a male donor in good health, serving as a control. The material sequenced was blood. The chain has TRBV5-1 and TRBJ1-2, with 8 bases matching TRBD1. CDR3 nucleotides: TGCGCCAGCAGCGGCGGACAGGGAGGAGGCGGCTACACCTTC. It codes for CASSGGQGGGGYTF.